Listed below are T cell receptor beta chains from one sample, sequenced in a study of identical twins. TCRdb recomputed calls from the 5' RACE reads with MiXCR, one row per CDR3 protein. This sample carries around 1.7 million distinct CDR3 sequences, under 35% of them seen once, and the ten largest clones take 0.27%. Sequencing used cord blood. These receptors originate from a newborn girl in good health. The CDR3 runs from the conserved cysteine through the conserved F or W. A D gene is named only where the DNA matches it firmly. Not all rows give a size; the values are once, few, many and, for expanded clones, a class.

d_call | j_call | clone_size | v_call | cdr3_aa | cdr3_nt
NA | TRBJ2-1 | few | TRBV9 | CASSGGQTYNEQFF | TGTGCCAGCAGCGGAGGGCAGACCTACAATGAGCAGTTCTTC
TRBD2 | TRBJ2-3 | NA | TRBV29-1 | CSVGSGILDTQYF | TGCAGCGTTGGTAGCGGGATCCTAGATACGCAGTATTTT
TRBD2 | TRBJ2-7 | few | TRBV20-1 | CSANGAGDYEQYF | TGCAGTGCTAACGGAGCGGGGGACTACGAGCAGTACTTC
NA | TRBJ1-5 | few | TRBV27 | CASSLSGLIDQPQHF | TGTGCCAGCAGTTTATCCGGTTTGATCGATCAGCCCCAGCATTTT
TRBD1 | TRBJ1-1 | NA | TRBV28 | CASSSTGGRAFF | TGTGCCAGCAGTTCTACAGGGGGGAGGGCTTTCTTT
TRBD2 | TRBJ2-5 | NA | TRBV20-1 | CSARSPGLAVQETQYF | TGCAGTGCTAGATCCCCGGGACTAGCGGTACAAGAGACCCAGTACTTC
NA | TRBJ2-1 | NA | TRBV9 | CASSVDLGGAVPHEQFF | TGTGCCAGCAGCGTAGACCTTGGCGGGGCCGTTCCCCATGAGCAGTTCTTC
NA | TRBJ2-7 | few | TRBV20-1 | CSAREYARSSYEQYF | TGCAGTGCTAGAGAATACGCCAGGAGCTCCTACGAGCAGTACTTC
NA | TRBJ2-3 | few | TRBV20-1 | CSATTGKTDTQYF | TGCAGTGCTACTACAGGGAAAACAGATACGCAGTATTTT
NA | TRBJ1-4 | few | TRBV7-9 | CASSSDPGKEKLFF | TGTGCCAGCAGCTCGGACCCCGGGAAAGAAAAACTGTTTTTT